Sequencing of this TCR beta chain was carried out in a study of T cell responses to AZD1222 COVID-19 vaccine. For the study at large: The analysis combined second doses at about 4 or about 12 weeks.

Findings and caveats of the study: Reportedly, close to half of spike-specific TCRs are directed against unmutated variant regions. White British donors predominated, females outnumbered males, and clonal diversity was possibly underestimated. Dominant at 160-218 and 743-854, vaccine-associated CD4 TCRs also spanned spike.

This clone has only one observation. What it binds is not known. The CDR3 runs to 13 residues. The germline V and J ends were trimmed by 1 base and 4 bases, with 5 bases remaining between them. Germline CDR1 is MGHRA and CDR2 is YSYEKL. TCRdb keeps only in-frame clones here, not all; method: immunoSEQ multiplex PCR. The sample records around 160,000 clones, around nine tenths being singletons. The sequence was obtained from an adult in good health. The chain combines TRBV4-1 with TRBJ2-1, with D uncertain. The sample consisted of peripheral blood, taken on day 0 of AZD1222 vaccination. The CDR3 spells CASSQVLYNEQFF. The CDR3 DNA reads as TGCGCCAGCAGCCAAGTCCTGTACAATGAGCAGTTCTTC.